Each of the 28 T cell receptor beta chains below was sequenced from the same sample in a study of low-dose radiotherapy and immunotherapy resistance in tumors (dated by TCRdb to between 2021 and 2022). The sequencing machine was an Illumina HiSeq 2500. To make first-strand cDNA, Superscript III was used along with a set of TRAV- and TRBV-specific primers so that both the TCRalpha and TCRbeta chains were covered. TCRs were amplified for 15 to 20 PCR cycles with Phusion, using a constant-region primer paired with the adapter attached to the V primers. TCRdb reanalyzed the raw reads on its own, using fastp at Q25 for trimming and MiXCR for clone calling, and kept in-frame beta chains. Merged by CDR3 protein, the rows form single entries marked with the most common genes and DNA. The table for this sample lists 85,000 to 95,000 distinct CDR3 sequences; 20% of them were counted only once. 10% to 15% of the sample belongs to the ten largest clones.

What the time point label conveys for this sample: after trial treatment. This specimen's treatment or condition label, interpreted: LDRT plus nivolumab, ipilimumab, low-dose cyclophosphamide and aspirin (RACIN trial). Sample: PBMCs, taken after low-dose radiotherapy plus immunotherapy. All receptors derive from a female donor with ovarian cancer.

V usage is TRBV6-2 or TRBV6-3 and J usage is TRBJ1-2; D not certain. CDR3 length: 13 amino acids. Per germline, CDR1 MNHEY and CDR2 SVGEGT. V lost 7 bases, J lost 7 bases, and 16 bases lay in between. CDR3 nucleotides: TGTGCCAGCAATTTGAATGGTGGGCCTGGCTACACCTTC. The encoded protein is CASNLNGGPGYTF.

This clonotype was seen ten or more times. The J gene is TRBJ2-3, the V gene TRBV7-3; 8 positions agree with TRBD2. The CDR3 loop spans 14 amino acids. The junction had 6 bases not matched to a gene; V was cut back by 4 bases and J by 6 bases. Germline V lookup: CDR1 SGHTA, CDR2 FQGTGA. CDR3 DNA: TGTGCCAGCAGCTCCATGGCTAGCGGGGATACGCAGTATTTT. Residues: CASSSMASGDTQYF.

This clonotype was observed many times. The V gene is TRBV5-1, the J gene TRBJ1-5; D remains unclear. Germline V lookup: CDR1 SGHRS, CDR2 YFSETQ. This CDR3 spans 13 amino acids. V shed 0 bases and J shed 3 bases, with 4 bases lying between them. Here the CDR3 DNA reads TGCGCCAGCAGCTTGGAACACAATCAGCCCCAGCATTTT. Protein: CASSLEHNQPQHF. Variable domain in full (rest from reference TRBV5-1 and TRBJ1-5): KAGVTQTPRYLIKTRGQQVTLSCSPISGHRSVSWYQQTPGQGLQFLFEYFSETQRNKGNFPGRFSGRQFSNSRSEMNVSTLELGDSALYLCASSLEHNQPQHFGDGTRLSIL.

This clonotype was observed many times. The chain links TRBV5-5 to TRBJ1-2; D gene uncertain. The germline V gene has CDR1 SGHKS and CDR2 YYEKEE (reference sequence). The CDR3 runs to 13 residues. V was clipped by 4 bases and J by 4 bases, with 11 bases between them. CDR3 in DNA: TGTGCCAGCAGCCCCGAGATTTCCTATGGCTACACCTTC. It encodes CASSPEISYGYTF.

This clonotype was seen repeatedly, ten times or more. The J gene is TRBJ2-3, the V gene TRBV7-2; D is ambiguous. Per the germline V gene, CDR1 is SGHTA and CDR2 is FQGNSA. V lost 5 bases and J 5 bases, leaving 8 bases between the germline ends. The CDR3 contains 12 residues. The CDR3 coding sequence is TGTGCCAGCAGCCCGACCGGAGATACGCAGTATTTT. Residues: CASSPTGDTQYF.

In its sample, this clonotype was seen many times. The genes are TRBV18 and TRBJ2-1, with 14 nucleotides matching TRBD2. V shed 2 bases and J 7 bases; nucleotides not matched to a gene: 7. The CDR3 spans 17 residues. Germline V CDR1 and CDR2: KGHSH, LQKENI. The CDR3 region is CASSPFGLAGGGNEQFF. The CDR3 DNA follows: TGTGCCAGCTCACCATTCGGACTAGCGGGAGGAGGAAATGAGCAGTTCTTC.

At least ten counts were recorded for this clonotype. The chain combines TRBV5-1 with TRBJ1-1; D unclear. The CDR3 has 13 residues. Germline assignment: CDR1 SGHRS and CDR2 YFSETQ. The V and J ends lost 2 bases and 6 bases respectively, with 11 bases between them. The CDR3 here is CASSFGRSAEAFF. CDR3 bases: TGCGCCAGCAGCTTTGGGAGGAGCGCTGAAGCTTTCTTT. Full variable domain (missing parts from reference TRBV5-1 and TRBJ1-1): KAGVTQTPRYLIKTRGQQVTLSCSPISGHRSVSWYQQTPGQGLQFLFEYFSETQRNKGNFPGRFSGRQFSNSRSEMNVSTLELGDSALYLCASSFGRSAEAFFGQGTRLTVV.

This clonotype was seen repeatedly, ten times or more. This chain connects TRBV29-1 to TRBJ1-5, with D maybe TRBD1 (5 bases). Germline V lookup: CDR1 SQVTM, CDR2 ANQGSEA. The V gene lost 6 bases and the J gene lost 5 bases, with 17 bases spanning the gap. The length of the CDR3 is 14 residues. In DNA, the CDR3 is TGCAGCGTGGGGACTGACACGTCTGATCAGCCCCAGCATTTT. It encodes CSVGTDTSDQPQHF.

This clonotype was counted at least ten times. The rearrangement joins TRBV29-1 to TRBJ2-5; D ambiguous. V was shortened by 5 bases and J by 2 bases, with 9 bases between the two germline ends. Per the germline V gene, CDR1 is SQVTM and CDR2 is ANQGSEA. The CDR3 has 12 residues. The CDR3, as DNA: TGCAGCGTTTTATCAACTCAAGAGACCCAGTACTTC. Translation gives CSVLSTQETQYF.

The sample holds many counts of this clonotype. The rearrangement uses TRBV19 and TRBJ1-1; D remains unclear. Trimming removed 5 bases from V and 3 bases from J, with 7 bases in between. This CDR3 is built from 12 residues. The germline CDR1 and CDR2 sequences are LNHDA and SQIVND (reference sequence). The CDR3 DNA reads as TGTGCCAGTAGTCAAGGGTACACTGAAGCTTTCTTT. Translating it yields CASSQGYTEAFF. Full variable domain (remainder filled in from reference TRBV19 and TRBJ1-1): DGGITQSPKYLFRKEGQNVTLSCEQNLNHDAMYWYRQDPGQGLRLIYYSQIVNDFQKGDIAEGYSVSREKKESFPLTVTSAQKNPTAFYLCASSQGYTEAFFGQGTRLTVV.

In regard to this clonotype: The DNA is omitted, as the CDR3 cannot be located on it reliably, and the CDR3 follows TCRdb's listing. The CDR3 spells CASTNQTALYFCATSDLRQGGLFF. This chain uses TRBV5-1 with TRBJ2-2; TRBD1 was called by the table and not checked on the DNA. The length of the CDR3 is 24 amino acids, counting both ends. Germline lookup yields CDR1 SGHRS and CDR2 YFSETQ.

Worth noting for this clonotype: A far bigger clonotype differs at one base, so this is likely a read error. The CDR3 DNA reads TGTGCCAGCAGTTTCCGCAGGCCGGTAGCTAACGAAAAACTGATTTTT. Its protein product is CASSFRRPVANEKLIF. J is TRBJ1-4 and V is TRBV28; no definite D call. In germline, CDR1 is MDHEN, CDR2 SYDVKM. This CDR3 is 16 amino acids long.

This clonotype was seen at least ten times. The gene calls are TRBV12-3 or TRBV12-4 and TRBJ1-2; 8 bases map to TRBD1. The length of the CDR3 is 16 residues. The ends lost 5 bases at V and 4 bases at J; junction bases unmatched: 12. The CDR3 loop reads CASSPRGPQGGYGYTF. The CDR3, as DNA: TGTGCCAGCAGTCCCAGGGGCCCACAGGGGGGCTATGGCTACACCTTC.

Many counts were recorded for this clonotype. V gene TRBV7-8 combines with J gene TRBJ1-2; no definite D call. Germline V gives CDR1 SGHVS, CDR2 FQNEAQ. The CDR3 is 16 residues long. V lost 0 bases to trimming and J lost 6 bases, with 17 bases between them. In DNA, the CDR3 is TGTGCCAGCAGCTTAGCGTTCAGCACCTCCTCGGATGGCTACACCTTC. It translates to CASSLAFSTSSDGYTF.

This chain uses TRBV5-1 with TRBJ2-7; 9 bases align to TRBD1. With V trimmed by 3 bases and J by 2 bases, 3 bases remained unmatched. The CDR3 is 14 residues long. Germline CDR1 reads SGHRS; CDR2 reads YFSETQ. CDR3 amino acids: CASSSGQGPYEQYF. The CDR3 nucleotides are TGCGCCAGCAGCTCGGGACAGGGCCCCTACGAGCAGTACTTC.

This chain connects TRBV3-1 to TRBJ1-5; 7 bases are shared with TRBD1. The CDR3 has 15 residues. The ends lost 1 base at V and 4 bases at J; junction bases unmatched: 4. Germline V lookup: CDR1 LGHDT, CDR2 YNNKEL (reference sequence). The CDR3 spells CASSQVRDSNQPQHF. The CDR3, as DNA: TGTGCCAGCAGCCAAGTCCGGGACAGTAATCAGCCCCAGCATTTT.

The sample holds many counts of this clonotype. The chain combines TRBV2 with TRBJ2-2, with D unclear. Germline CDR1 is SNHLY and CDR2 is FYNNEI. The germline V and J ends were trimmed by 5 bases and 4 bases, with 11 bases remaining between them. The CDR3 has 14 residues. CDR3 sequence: CASSFDRTTGELFF. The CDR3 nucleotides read TGTGCCAGCAGTTTTGACCGAACCACCGGGGAGCTGTTTTTT. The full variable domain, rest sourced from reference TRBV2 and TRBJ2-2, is EPEVTQTPSHQVTQMGQEVILRCVPISNHLYFYWYRQILGQKVEFLVSFYNNEISEKSEIFDDQFSVERPDGSNFTLKIRSTKLEDSAMYFCASSFDRTTGELFFGEGSRLTVL.

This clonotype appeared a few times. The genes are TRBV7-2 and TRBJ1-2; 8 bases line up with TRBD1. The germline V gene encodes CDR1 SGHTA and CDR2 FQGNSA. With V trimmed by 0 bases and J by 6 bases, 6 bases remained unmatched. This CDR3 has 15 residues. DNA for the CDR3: TGTGCCAGCAGCTTAGCTGAGGGACAGGCGGATGGCTACACCTTC. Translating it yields CASSLAEGQADGYTF.

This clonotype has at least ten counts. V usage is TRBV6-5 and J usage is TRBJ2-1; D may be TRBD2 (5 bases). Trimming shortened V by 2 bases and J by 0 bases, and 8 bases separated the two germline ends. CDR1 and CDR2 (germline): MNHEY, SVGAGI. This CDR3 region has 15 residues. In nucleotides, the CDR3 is TGTGCCAGCAGTTACGAGGGAAGCTCCTACAATGAGCAGTTCTTC. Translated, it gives CASSYEGSSYNEQFF.

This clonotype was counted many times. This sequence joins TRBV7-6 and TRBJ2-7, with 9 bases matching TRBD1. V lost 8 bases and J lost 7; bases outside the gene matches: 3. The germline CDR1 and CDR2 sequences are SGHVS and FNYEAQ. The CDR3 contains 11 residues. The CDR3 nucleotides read TGTGCCAGCCGGGGGACAGGGGAGCAGTACTTC. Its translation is CASRGTGEQYF.

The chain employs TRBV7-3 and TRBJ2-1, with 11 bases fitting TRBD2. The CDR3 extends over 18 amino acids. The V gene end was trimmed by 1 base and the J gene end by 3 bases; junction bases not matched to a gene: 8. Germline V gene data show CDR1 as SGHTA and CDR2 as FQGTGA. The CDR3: CASSLNGLLAGGYNEQFF. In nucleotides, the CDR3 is TGTGCCAGCAGCTTAAACGGCCTGCTAGCGGGAGGCTACAATGAGCAGTTCTTC. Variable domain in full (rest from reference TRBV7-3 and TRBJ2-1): GAGVSQTPSNKVTEKGKYVELRCDPISGHTALYWYRQSLGQGPEFLIYFQGTGAADDSGLPNDRFFAVRPEGSVSTLKIQRTERGDSAVYLCASSLNGLLAGGYNEQFFGPGTRLTVL.

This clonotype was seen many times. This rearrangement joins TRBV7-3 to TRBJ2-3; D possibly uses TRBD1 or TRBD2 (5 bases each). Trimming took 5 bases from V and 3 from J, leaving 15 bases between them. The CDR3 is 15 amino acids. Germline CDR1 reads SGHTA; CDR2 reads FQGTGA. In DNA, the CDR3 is TGTGCCAGCAGCCCGGGACGAGCAATGACAGATACGCAGTATTTT. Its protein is CASSPGRAMTDTQYF.

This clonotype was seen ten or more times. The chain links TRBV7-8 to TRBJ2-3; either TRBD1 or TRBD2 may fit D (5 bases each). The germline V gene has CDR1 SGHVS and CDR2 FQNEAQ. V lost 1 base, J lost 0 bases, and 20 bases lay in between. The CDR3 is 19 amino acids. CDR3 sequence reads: CASSLGGGGVAPSTDTQYF. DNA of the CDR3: TGTGCCAGCAGCTTAGGTGGTGGGGGTGTAGCCCCTAGCACAGATACGCAGTATTTT.

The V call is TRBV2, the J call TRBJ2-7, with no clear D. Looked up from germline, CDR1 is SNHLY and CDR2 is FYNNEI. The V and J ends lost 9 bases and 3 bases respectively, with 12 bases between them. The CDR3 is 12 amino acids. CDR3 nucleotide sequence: TGTGCCAGTCGGCTAGGCGACTACGAGCAGTACTTC. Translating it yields CASRLGDYEQYF. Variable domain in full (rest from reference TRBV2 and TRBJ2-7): EPEVTQTPSHQVTQMGQEVILRCVPISNHLYFYWYRQILGQKVEFLVSFYNNEISEKSEIFDDQFSVERPDGSNFTLKIRSTKLEDSAMYFCASRLGDYEQYFGPGTRLTVT.

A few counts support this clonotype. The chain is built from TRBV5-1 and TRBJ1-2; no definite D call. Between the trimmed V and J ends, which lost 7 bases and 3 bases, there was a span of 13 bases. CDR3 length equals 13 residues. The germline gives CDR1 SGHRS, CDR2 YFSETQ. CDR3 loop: CASAPREDYGYTF. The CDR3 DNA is TGCGCCAGCGCTCCTCGAGAAGACTATGGCTACACCTTC.

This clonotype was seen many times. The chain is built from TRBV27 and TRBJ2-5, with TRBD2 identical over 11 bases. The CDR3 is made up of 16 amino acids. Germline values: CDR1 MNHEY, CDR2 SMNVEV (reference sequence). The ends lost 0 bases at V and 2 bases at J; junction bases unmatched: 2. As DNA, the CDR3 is TGTGCCAGCAGTTTATCTGTAGCGGGGGGGCAAGAGACCCAGTACTTC. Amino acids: CASSLSVAGGQETQYF.

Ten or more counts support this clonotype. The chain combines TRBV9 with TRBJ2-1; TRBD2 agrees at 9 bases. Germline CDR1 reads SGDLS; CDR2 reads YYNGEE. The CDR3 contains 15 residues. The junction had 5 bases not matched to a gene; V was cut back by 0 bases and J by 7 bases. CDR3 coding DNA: TGTGCCAGCAGCGTAGTGAGCGGGAGGCCAAATGAGCAGTTCTTC. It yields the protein CASSVVSGRPNEQFF. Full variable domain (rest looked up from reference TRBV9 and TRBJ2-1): DSGVTQTPKHLITATGQRVTLRCSPRSGDLSVYWYQQSLDQGLQFLIQYYNGEERAKGNILERFSAQQFPDLHSELNLSSLELGDSALYFCASSVVSGRPNEQFFGPGTRLTVL.

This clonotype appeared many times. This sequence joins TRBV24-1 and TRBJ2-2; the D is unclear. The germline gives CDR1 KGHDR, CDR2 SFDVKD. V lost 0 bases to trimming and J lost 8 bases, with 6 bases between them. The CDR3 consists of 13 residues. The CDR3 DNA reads TGTGCCACCAGTGATTTGAGGGCGGGGGAGCTGTTTTTT. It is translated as CATSDLRAGELFF.